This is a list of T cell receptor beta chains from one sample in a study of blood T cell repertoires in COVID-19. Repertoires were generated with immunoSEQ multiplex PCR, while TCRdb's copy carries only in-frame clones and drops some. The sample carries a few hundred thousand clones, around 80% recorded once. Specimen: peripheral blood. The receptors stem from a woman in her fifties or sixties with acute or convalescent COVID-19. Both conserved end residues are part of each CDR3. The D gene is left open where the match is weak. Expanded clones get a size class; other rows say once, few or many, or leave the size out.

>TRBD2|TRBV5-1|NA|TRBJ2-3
TGCGCCAGCAGCTTATTAAGCGGGGGGGCAGGAGGCCCAGATACGCAGTATTTT
CASSLLSGGAGGPDTQYF
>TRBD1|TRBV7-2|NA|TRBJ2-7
TGTGCCAGCAGCTTAGCCCGACAGGGAGACTACGAGCAGTACTTC
CASSLARQGDYEQYF
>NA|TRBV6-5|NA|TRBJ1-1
TGTGCCAGCAGTTACGAACAGGGCGGGACTGAAGCTTTCTTT
CASSYEQGGTEAFF
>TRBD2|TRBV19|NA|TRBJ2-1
TGTGCCAGTAAAACACTAGCGGGAGGGAGCTCCTACAATGAGCAGTTCTTC
CASKTLAGGSSYNEQFF
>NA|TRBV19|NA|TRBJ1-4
TGTGCCAGTAGTATAGATCTTGAAAAACTGTTTTTT
CASSIDLEKLFF
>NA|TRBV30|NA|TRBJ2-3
TGTGCCTGGAGCCCCGGGGCAGATACGCAGTATTTT
CAWSPGADTQYF
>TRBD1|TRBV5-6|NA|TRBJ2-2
TGTGCCAGCAGCATACAGGGGACGAACACCGGGGAGCTGTTTTTT
CASSIQGTNTGELFF
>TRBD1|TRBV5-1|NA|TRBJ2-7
TGCGCCAGCAGCAAAGGGACAGGGCTTTACGAGCAGTACTTC
CASSKGTGLYEQYF
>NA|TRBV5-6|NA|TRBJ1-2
TGTGCCAGCAGCTTGGGGACAACCGATGGCTACACCTTC
CASSLGTTDGYTF
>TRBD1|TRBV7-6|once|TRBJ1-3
TGTGCCAGCAGCCCGACAGGGCCGGGAAACACCATATATTTT
CASSPTGPGNTIYF
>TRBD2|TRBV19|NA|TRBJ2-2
TGTGCCAGTAGTATTTCCCTAGCGGGACGTACCGGGGAGCTGTTTTTT
CASSISLAGRTGELFF
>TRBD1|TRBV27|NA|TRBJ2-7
TGTGCCAGCAGTTTTCGGGGACAGGGAAGCTCCTACGAGCAGTACTTC
CASSFRGQGSSYEQYF
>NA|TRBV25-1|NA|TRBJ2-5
TGTGCCAGCAGTGTTGGGCTCCGGGGAGAAGAGACCCAGTACTTC
CASSVGLRGEETQYF
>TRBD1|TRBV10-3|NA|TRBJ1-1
TGTGCCATCAGTGAGCCATGGACAGGGGACACTGAAGCTTTCTTT
CAISEPWTGDTEAFF
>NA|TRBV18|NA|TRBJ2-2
TGTGCCAGCTTAATATCAGCGACCGGGGAGCTGTTTTTT
CASLISATGELFF
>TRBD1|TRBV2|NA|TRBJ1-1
TGTGCCAGCCATCGACAGGGGCCAAGTGATGAAGCTTTCTTT
CASHRQGPSDEAFF
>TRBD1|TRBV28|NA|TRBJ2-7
TGTGCCAGCAGTTTCGGACAGGGGCGGTACGAGCAGTACTTC
CASSFGQGRYEQYF
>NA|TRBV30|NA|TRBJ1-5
TGTGCCTGGAGTGGAAACTTAGATCAGCCCCAGCATTTT
CAWSGNLDQPQHF
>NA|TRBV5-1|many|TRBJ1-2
TGCGCCAGCAGCCCAACGGCGGGGGCTAGCTATGGCTACACCTTC
CASSPTAGASYGYTF
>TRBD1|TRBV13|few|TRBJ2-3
TGTGCCAGCAGCTCCACAGGACAGGGGGCGGGGGATACGCAGTATTTT
CASSSTGQGAGDTQYF
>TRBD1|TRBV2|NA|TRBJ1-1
TGTGCCAGCAGGGCAGGGACAGGGGGAACTGAAGCTTTCTTT
CASRAGTGGTEAFF
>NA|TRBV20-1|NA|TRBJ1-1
TGCAGTGCTGTCCGGAGCACTGAAGCTTTCTTT
CSAVRSTEAFF
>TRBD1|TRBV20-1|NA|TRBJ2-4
TGCAGTGCTAGTTCCGGGACAGGGTTAAACATTCAGTACTTC
CSASSGTGLNIQYF
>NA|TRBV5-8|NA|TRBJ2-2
TGTGCCAGCAGCTTTCTGGGGGGTAGCGGAAACACCGGGGAGCTGTTTTTT
CASSFLGGSGNTGELFF
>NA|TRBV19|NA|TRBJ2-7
TGTGCCAGTAGTGCACAGGGAATCGGGGAGCAGTACTTC
CASSAQGIGEQYF
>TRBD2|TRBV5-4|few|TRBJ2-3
TGTGCCACGGCAACCCTGATGGGGGGGGGTAGCCCAGATACGCAGTATTTT
CATATLMGGGSPDTQYF
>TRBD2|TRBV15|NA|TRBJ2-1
TGTGCCACCAGCAGAGGGGGGGCTAGCGGGAGAGATGAGCAGTTCTTC
CATSRGGASGRDEQFF
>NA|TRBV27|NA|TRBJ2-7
TGTGCCAGCCTCCCCTTGACCAGCGATAAGCAGTACTTC
CASLPLTSDKQYF
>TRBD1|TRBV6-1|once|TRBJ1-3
TGTGCCAGCAGTGATGCTGGACAGGGAGCTGGAAACACCATATATTTT
CASSDAGQGAGNTIYF
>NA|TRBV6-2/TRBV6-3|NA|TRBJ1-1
TGTGCCAGCAGTAACACAGAAGCTTTCTTT
CASSNTEAFF
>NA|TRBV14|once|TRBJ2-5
TGTGCCAGCAGCCAAGGGATTAGGAGCTCCCAAGAGACCCAGTACTTC
CASSQGIRSSQETQYF
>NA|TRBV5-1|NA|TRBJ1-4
TGCGCCAGCAGCTTGGGGGGGCCAACTAATGAAAAACTGTTTTTT
CASSLGGPTNEKLFF
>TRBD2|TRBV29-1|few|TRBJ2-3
TGCAGCGTTGGGCCTAGCGGGTCGGATACGCAGTATTTT
CSVGPSGSDTQYF
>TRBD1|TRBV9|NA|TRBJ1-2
TGTGCCAGCAGCGTCTCCGCAGGGGGCTATGGCTACACCTTC
CASSVSAGGYGYTF
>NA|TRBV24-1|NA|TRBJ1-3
TGTGCCACCAGTGCAGGGGTTGGAAACACCATATATTTT
CATSAGVGNTIYF
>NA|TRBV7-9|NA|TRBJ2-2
TGTGCCAGCACCACCAGGGCTAATAGTAACGGGGAGCTGTTTTTT
CASTTRANSNGELFF
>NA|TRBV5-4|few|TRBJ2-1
TGTGCCAGCAGCTTGGCAAGGGGGGGGACCTACAATGAGCAGTTCTTC
CASSLARGGTYNEQFF
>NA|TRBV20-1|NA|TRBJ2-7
TGCAGTGCGGAGGGATCCTACGAGCAGTACTTC
CSAEGSYEQYF
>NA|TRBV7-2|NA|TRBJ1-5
TGTGCCAGCAGTCGGGCCGGGGGGGATCAGCCCCAGCATTTT
CASSRAGGDQPQHF
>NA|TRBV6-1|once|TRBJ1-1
TGTGCCAGCAGTGAAGCAGGGGAGGGTGAAGCTTTCTTT
CASSEAGEGEAFF
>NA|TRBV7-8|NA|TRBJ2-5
TGTGCCAGCAGCCTATCGCAGTACCAAGAGACCCAGTACTTC
CASSLSQYQETQYF
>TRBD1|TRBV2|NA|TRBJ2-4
TGTGCCAGCAGTGAAAGATTTGGGTGGGGACAGGCGGCCAAAAACATTCAGTACTTC
CASSERFGWGQAAKNIQYF
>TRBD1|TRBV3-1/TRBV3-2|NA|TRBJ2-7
TGTGCCAGCAGCCAAAGACAGGGGTCCTACGAGCAGTACTTC
CASSQRQGSYEQYF
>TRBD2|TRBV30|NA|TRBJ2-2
TGTGCCTGGAGGACTAGCGGGACCGGGGAGCTGTTTTTT
CAWRTSGTGELFF
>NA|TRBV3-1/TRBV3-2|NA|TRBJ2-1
TGTGCCAGCAGCCAAGCGACAGGCCCCAATGAGCAGTTCTTC
CASSQATGPNEQFF
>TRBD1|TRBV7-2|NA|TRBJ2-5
TGTGCCAGCGCCCCGTCCGGGACAGGGGTAGAGACCCAGTACTTC
CASAPSGTGVETQYF
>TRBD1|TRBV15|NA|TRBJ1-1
TGTGCCACGCGACAGGGGTTGAACACTGAAGCTTTCTTT
CATRQGLNTEAFF